The rows below give T cell receptor beta chains drawn from one sample of a study of vaccination and CD4 T cells after COVID-19. These receptors have no identified antigens. TCRdb independently ran MiXCR on the PCR reads; one entry per CDR3 protein. This sample has about 10,000 distinct CDR3 sequences; 28% occur once, and the top ten carry approximately 15%. The specimen was CD4+ T cells from blood, cultured in vitro, collected after SARS-CoV-2 vaccination. Receptors were obtained from a human donor who had recovered from COVID-19. Each CDR3 is given with its conserved first and last residue. D genes are given only for firm matches. Only some rows state a clone size, as once, few, many or a class for expanded clones.

j_call	clone_size	cdr3_length	d_call	v_call	cdr3_aa	cdr3_nt
TRBJ2-1	few	15	-	TRBV7-6	CASSLEVGASDEQFF	TGTGCCAGCAGCTTAGAAGTTGGGGCCTCGGATGAGCAGTTCTTC
TRBJ2-3	-	16	-	TRBV20-1	CSARDSAGPSTDTQYF	TGCAGTGCTAGAGATTCCGCGGGCCCTAGCACAGATACGCAGTATTTT
TRBJ2-5	-	13	-	TRBV7-8	CASSLKPGVTQYF	TGTGCCAGCAGCTTAAAGCCCGGGGTGACCCAGTACTTC
TRBJ1-2	-	13	-	TRBV10-3	CAISAPGDYGYTF	TGTGCCATCAGTGCCCCAGGAGACTATGGCTACACCTTC
TRBJ1-4	-	15	-	TRBV6-5	CASSYRTRANEKLFF	TGTGCCAGCAGTTACCGGACCCGAGCTAATGAAAAACTGTTTTTT
TRBJ1-4	-	16	-	TRBV7-2	CASSLIPGGPNEKLFF	TGTGCCAGCAGCTTGATTCCCGGGGGCCCTAATGAAAAACTGTTTTTT
TRBJ2-5	-	12	TRBD1	TRBV6-1	CASSRDRETQYF	TGTGCCAGCAGTCGGGACAGGGAGACCCAGTACTTC
TRBJ2-2	-	15	-	TRBV24-1	CATSDRTANTGELFF	TGTGCCACCAGTGATAGAACAGCGAACACCGGGGAGCTGTTTTTT
TRBJ1-1	few	14	-	TRBV7-2	CASSLAGGHTEAFF	TGTGCCAGCAGCTTAGCGGGAGGCCACACTGAAGCTTTCTTT
TRBJ1-1	-	15	-	TRBV18	CASSPGTRGNTEAFF	TGTGCCAGCTCACCAGGGACAAGGGGGAACACTGAAGCTTTCTTT
TRBJ1-1	few	13	-	TRBV19	CASSINPAAEAFF	TGTGCCAGTAGTATAAATCCAGCAGCTGAAGCTTTCTTT
TRBJ1-1	once	13	-	TRBV5-1	CASSLTTNTEAFF	TGCGCCAGCAGCTTGACCACGAACACTGAAGCTTTCTTT
TRBJ2-3	-	17	TRBD2	TRBV24-1	CATSDATSGRFTDTQYF	TGTGCCACCAGTGACGCGACTAGCGGAAGGTTCACAGATACGCAGTATTTT
TRBJ1-5	medium-sized	17	TRBD1	TRBV6-1	CASSIRDRRNSNQPQHF	TGTGCCAGCAGTATCCGGGACAGGAGAAATAGCAATCAGCCCCAGCATTTT
TRBJ1-1	-	13	-	TRBV11-2	CASSFWGNTEAFF	TGTGCCAGCAGCTTCTGGGGTAACACTGAAGCTTTCTTT
TRBJ1-2	-	14	-	TRBV5-6	CASSLTPVLGGYTF	TGTGCCAGCAGCTTGACCCCTGTCCTCGGTGGCTACACCTTC
TRBJ2-7	-	16	-	TRBV19	CASRGTGGRDPYEQYF	TGTGCCAGCCGAGGGACCGGCGGGCGAGATCCCTACGAGCAGTACTTC
TRBJ2-5	-	15	-	TRBV24-1	CATSDLGRGAETQYF	TGTGCCACCAGTGACCTCGGCAGGGGAGCAGAGACCCAGTACTTC
TRBJ1-2	few	13	-	TRBV7-9	CASSLTEFYGYTF	TGTGCCAGCAGCTTAACAGAGTTCTATGGCTACACCTTC
TRBJ2-3	few	20	-	TRBV20-1	CSATLLGWTESSSSTDTQYF	TGCAGTGCTACTCTTCTCGGTTGGACGGAATCAAGTAGTAGCACAGATACGCAGTATTTT
TRBJ2-1	-	15	TRBD2	TRBV11-3	CASSLGTSGYNEQFF	TGTGCCAGCAGCTTAGGGACTAGCGGTTACAATGAGCAGTTCTTC
TRBJ2-7	-	13	-	TRBV11-2	CASSSLGPGEQYF	TGTGCCAGCAGCTCCCTAGGTCCAGGCGAGCAGTACTTC
TRBJ2-7	-	12	-	TRBV28	CASSFGVREQYF	TGTGCCAGCAGTTTTGGCGTCAGGGAGCAGTACTTC
TRBJ2-2	medium-sized	13	-	TRBV7-2	CASSLGQTGELFF	TGTGCCAGCAGCTTGGGGCAGACCGGGGAGCTGTTTTTT
TRBJ1-6	-	14	TRBD1	TRBV7-9	CASRQTGRESPLHF	TGTGCCAGCAGGCAGACAGGGAGGGAATCACCCCTCCACTTT
TRBJ2-3	-	15	TRBD1	TRBV19	CASRSPQGVADTQYF	TGTGCCAGTAGATCTCCGCAGGGGGTGGCAGATACGCAGTATTTT
TRBJ2-1	few	11	TRBD1	TRBV20-1	CSASARDRDTF	TGCAGTGCTAGTGCCCGGGACAGGGATACCTTC
TRBJ2-7	few	14	-	TRBV20-1	CSASPTLVPYEQYF	TGCAGTGCTAGTCCCACCCTGGTACCCTACGAGCAGTACTTC
TRBJ2-3	-	16	-	TRBV15	CATSSRGPPTPTAQYF	TGTGCCACCAGCAGCCGAGGGCCCCCGACTCCAACGGCGCAGTATTTT
TRBJ1-4	-	15	-	TRBV7-2	CASSRTGTVGEKLFF	TGTGCCAGCAGCCGAACCGGGACCGTTGGCGAAAAACTGTTTTTT
TRBJ2-1	-	16	TRBD2	TRBV6-2/TRBV6-3	CASRDSGTSGSGEQFF	TGTGCCAGCAGAGATAGCGGGACTAGCGGGAGCGGTGAGCAGTTCTTC
TRBJ1-5	-	15	-	TRBV7-2	CASSLGTQNNQPQHF	TGTGCCAGCAGCTTAGGGACACAGAACAATCAGCCCCAGCATTTT
TRBJ2-7	-	16	-	TRBV6-2/TRBV6-3	CASSQDLRDSKYEQHF	TGTGCCAGCAGCCAAGATCTCAGGGACTCTAAATACGAGCAGCACTTC
TRBJ2-7	few	16	-	TRBV6-1	CASSHRPGVIRHEQYF	TGTGCCAGCAGCCACAGACCAGGGGTGATTAGGCACGAGCAGTACTTC
TRBJ2-1	few	14	-	TRBV6-5	CASSYELAPNEQFF	TGTGCCAGCAGTTACGAACTAGCCCCGAATGAGCAGTTCTTC
TRBJ2-3	-	16	-	TRBV15	CATSSAPGLSTDTQYF	TGTGCCACCAGCAGCGCTCCCGGGCTTAGCACAGATACGCAGTATTTT
TRBJ1-2	-	15	-	TRBV4-3	CASSTRTASNYGYTF	TGCGCCAGCAGCACTCGGACAGCCTCTAACTATGGCTACACCTTC
TRBJ2-1	-	14	-	TRBV10-3	CAISEGQVYNEQFF	TGTGCCATCAGTGAGGGACAAGTCTACAATGAGCAGTTCTTC
TRBJ1-2	-	14	TRBD1	TRBV29-1	CSVGGRGLPYGYTF	TGCAGCGTTGGGGGCAGGGGGCTTCCCTATGGCTACACCTTC
TRBJ2-2	-	16	TRBD2	TRBV9	CASSVILAGITGELFF	TGTGCCAGCAGCGTCATCCTAGCGGGAATAACCGGGGAGCTGTTTTTT
TRBJ2-1	few	17	TRBD2	TRBV27	CASSPYLSSGSEGEQFF	TGTGCCAGCAGTCCATACCTCTCTAGCGGGAGTGAGGGTGAGCAGTTCTTC
TRBJ2-1	-	19	-	TRBV11-2	CASSLGVSLSGPLENEQFF	TGTGCCAGCAGCTTAGGGGTCAGTCTAAGCGGGCCACTTGAGAATGAGCAGTTCTTC
TRBJ2-3	few	14	-	TRBV7-2	CASSNKRGTDTQYF	TGTGCCAGCAGCAATAAACGAGGCACAGATACGCAGTATTTT
TRBJ2-3	-	13	-	TRBV28	CASRGGVTDTQYF	TGTGCCAGCAGAGGGGGAGTAACAGATACGCAGTATTTT
TRBJ2-1	-	13	TRBD2	TRBV25-1	CARTGLADNEQFF	TGTGCCAGGACGGGACTAGCCGACAATGAGCAGTTCTTC
TRBJ2-7	-	13	-	TRBV28	CASSQGRSYEQYF	TGTGCCAGCAGTCAGGGTAGGTCCTACGAGCAGTACTTC
TRBJ2-1	-	13	TRBD1	TRBV30	CAWSGTGYNEQFF	TGTGCCTGGAGTGGGACAGGGTACAATGAGCAGTTCTTC
TRBJ2-1	-	15	-	TRBV21-1	CASTPMGYGENEQFF	TGTGCCAGCACCCCAATGGGATACGGAGAGAATGAGCAGTTCTTC
TRBJ2-5	few	14	TRBD2	TRBV27	CASSLWGGQETQYF	TGTGCCAGCAGTTTATGGGGGGGGCAAGAGACCCAGTACTTC
TRBJ2-2	-	13	-	TRBV19	CASSIVRTGELFF	TGTGCCAGTAGTATAGTAAGAACCGGGGAGCTGTTTTTT
TRBJ1-3	-	15	-	TRBV27	CASSLMGSSGNTIYF	TGTGCCAGCAGTCTAATGGGGAGTTCTGGAAACACCATATATTTT
TRBJ1-1	-	14	-	TRBV7-9	CASSFRNMNTEAFF	TGTGCCAGCAGCTTTAGGAACATGAACACTGAAGCTTTCTTT
TRBJ1-5	-	13	-	TRBV5-5	CASSFQTHQPQHF	TGTGCCAGCAGCTTCCAGACCCATCAGCCCCAGCATTTT
TRBJ2-3	-	13	-	TRBV6-1	CASSRQTADTQYF	TGTGCCAGCAGCCGACAGACGGCAGATACGCAGTATTTT
TRBJ2-3	-	15	-	TRBV6-2/TRBV6-3	CASTFGGGGTDTQYF	TGTGCCAGCACCTTTGGTGGAGGGGGCACAGATACGCAGTATTTT
TRBJ2-7	few	16	-	TRBV14	CASSQSLERFSYEQYF	TGTGCCAGCAGCCAGAGCCTAGAACGGTTCTCCTACGAGCAGTACTTC
TRBJ1-6	few	15	-	TRBV19	CASSLDRLLPSPLHF	TGTGCCAGTAGCCTCGACAGGCTCTTACCTTCACCCCTCCACTTT
TRBJ2-1	few	15	-	TRBV20-1	CSARFGGTSYNEQFF	TGCAGTGCTAGATTCGGCGGGACCTCCTACAATGAGCAGTTCTTC
TRBJ1-4	few	15	-	TRBV27	CASSLSWGYNEKLFF	TGTGCCAGCAGTTTATCGTGGGGCTATAATGAAAAACTGTTTTTT